These 25 T cell receptor beta chains originate from one sample sequenced in a study of CD8 T cells in Susac syndrome. Random hexamers were used to reverse transcribe the RNA input (about 0.45 to 1 ug). Using its own MiXCR run on the immunoSEQ multiplex PCR reads, TCRdb lists one record per CDR3 protein. The table records over 100,000 distinct CDR3 sequences, around 90% of them present only once. Sequenced sample: CD4+ T cells from PBMCs. The receptors derive from a human donor in good health.

The chain employs TRBV7-6 and TRBJ2-7; D is ambiguous. Germline assignment: CDR1 SGHVS and CDR2 FNYEAQ. CDR3 length equals 14 residues. Trimming removed 3 bases from V and 0 bases from J, with 9 bases in between. The CDR3 bases are TGTGCCAGCAGCTTGGAGTCGAGCTCCTACGAGCAGTACTTC. It codes for CASSLESSSYEQYF.

The chain has TRBV19 and TRBJ1-5, with TRBD1 identical over 10 bases. This CDR3 region has 16 residues. Per germline, CDR1 LNHDA and CDR2 SQIVND (reference sequence). V trimming: 4 bases; J trimming: 4 bases; junction bases outside the gene matches: 7. CDR3 residues: CASSSRDRGKNQPQHF. The CDR3 DNA follows: TGTGCCAGTAGTAGCCGGGACAGGGGTAAAAATCAGCCCCAGCATTTT.

The J gene is TRBJ2-7, the V gene TRBV4-1, with 8 bases identical to TRBD2. Trimming removed 1 base from V and 3 bases from J; junction bases left unmatched: 8. The germline V gene has CDR1 MGHRA and CDR2 YSYEKL. The CDR3 totals 16 residues. The CDR3 loop is CASSQGRGLVLYEQYF. The CDR3 DNA sequence: TGCGCCAGCAGCCAAGGGAGGGGACTAGTTCTCTACGAGCAGTACTTC.

The rearrangement joins TRBV2 to TRBJ2-2, with a weak D call TRBD1 (6 bases). CDR1 is SNHLY, CDR2 FYNNEI, per germline. V gave up 6 bases and J gave up 5 bases, with 7 bases separating them. This CDR3 has 12 amino acids. CDR3 in amino acids: CASSRGTGELFF. The DNA of the CDR3 is TGTGCCAGCAGCAGGGGTACCGGGGAGCTGTTTTTT.

The rearrangement joins TRBV12-3 or TRBV12-4 to TRBJ2-3; 7 nucleotides match TRBD2. With 1 base clipped from V and 2 bases from J, the junction kept 3 bases outside the gene matches. The CDR3 contains 15 residues. CDR3 loop: CASSLGGGITDTQYF. The DNA of the CDR3 is TGTGCCAGCAGTTTAGGCGGGGGAATCACAGATACGCAGTATTTT.

V usage is TRBV5-1 and J usage is TRBJ2-2, with 10 positions matching TRBD2. This CDR3 is built from 17 residues. With V trimmed by 5 bases and J by 0 bases, 7 bases remained unmatched. The germline CDR1 and CDR2 sequences are SGHRS and YFSETQ. The CDR3 nucleotides are TGCGCCAGCAGTGAACTAGCGGGGACCGCGAACACCGGGGAGCTGTTTTTT. Residues: CASSELAGTANTGELFF.

The chain has TRBV7-2 and TRBJ2-1; D tentatively reads TRBD1 or TRBD2 (5 bases each). Germline assignment: CDR1 SGHTA and CDR2 FQGNSA. V lost 4 bases, J lost 4 bases, and 11 bases lay in between. The CDR3 length is 14 residues. CDR3 coding DNA: TGTGCCAGCAGCTCCCCGGGGCGTTACAATGAGCAGTTCTTC. Amino acid sequence: CASSSPGRYNEQFF.

This chain links TRBV5-1 with TRBJ1-1; D not certain. The CDR3 runs 15 residues. The V gene's germline CDR1 is SGHRS and CDR2 YFSETQ. Trimming removed 3 bases at V and 3 bases at J, with 15 bases between. The chain's CDR3 is CASSSQMDSYTEAFF. The CDR3 bases are TGCGCCAGCAGCTCCCAAATGGATTCGTACACTGAAGCTTTCTTT.

CDR3 bases: TGTGCCAGCAGTTCTGCGGGACTAGCGGGTAGTAATGAGCAGTTCTTC. Translation gives CASSSAGLAGSNEQFF. V and J are TRBV27 and TRBJ2-1; 12 bases are a match to TRBD2. The CDR3 extends over 16 amino acids. CDR1 and CDR2 from the germline V gene are MNHEY and SMNVEV (reference sequence). Trimming at V came to 4 bases and at J to 7 bases, leaving 8 bases not matched to a gene.

This chain's CDR3 is CASSSSWGAQETQYF. CDR3 nucleotide sequence: TGTGCCAGCAGCTCCTCTTGGGGGGCCCAAGAGACCCAGTACTTC. This chain links TRBV7-9 with TRBJ2-5; D possibly matches TRBD1 or TRBD2 (6 bases each). Deletions cut 4 bases from V and 1 base from J, with 13 bases between. This CDR3 contains 15 residues. Germline V gives CDR1 SEHNR, CDR2 FQNEAQ (reference sequence). Complete variable domain (other parts from reference TRBV7-9 and TRBJ2-5): DTGVSQNPRHKITKRGQNVTFRCDPISEHNRLYWYRQTLGQGPEFLTYFQNEAQLEKSRLLSDRFSAERPKGSFSTLEIQRTEQGDSAMYLCASSSSWGAQETQYFGPGTRLLVL.

V usage is TRBV29-1 and J usage is TRBJ2-1, with 10 bases aligning to TRBD2. Germline V gives CDR1 SQVTM, CDR2 ANQGSEA. The CDR3 length is 16 residues. Trimming took 6 bases from V and 3 from J; bases not matched to a gene: 11. The CDR3 coding sequence is TGCAGCGTGACTGGGCCTAGCGGGGGTATCTACAATGAGCAGTTCTTC. Amino acids: CSVTGPSGGIYNEQFF.

The chain employs TRBV27 and TRBJ1-5; 9 positions agree with TRBD1. CDR1 and CDR2 (germline): MNHEY, SMNVEV (reference sequence). The CDR3 has 15 amino acids. J was trimmed by 3 bases and V by 8 bases; bases with no gene match: 8. The DNA of the CDR3 is TGTGCCAGCGGGTTCTGGACAGGGGACAATCAGCCCCAGCATTTT. Protein product: CASGFWTGDNQPQHF.

This chain joins TRBV7-9 and TRBJ2-7, with TRBD2 as a possible D gene (5 bases). The germline V gene encodes CDR1 SEHNR and CDR2 FQNEAQ (reference sequence). This CDR3 spans 11 amino acids. Trimming stripped 4 bases from V and 9 bases from J, with 10 bases between. In DNA form, the CDR3 reads TGTGCCAGCAGCTCCCCGAGCGGGCAGTACTTC. Translated, it gives CASSSPSGQYF.

V and J are TRBV6-6 and TRBJ2-3, with a tentative D call TRBD1 (6 bases). This CDR3 has 16 amino acids. Trimming shortened V by 6 bases and J by 5 bases, and 21 bases separated the two germline ends. CDR1 and CDR2 from the germline V gene are MNHNY and SVGAGI (reference sequence). The CDR3 reads CASRSRTVEGRDTQYF. The DNA for the CDR3 is TGTGCCAGCAGAAGCCGGACAGTTGAGGGCCGAGATACGCAGTATTTT.

The chain has TRBV12-3 or TRBV12-4 and TRBJ2-1; D remains ambiguous. Trimming took 6 bases from V and 7 from J, leaving 10 bases between them. The CDR3 extends over 12 amino acids. As DNA, the CDR3 is TGTGCCAGCAGCAAGACCGAAAATGAGCAGTTCTTC. It yields the protein CASSKTENEQFF.

The V call is TRBV6-6, the J call TRBJ2-1; 8 bases are a match to TRBD2. There are 15 residues in the CDR3. Looked up from germline, CDR1 is MNHNY and CDR2 is SVGAGI (reference sequence). The V and J ends lost 4 bases and 8 bases, in that order; junction bases with no gene match: 10. CDR3 sequence (DNA): TGTGCCAGCAGTTCGCCTGGGGGCGGGAGGTATGAGCAGTTCTTC. Translation: CASSSPGGGRYEQFF.

The chain combines TRBV2 with TRBJ2-7, with 11 bases aligning to TRBD1. CDR1 and CDR2 (germline): SNHLY, FYNNEI. V gave up 7 bases and J gave up 3 bases; unmatched junction bases: 5. The CDR3 totals 14 residues. CDR3 amino acids: CASTPGQGGYEQYF. CDR3 DNA sequence: TGTGCCAGCACCCCGGGACAGGGGGGCTACGAGCAGTACTTC. Based on the CDR3 plus reference TRBV2 and TRBJ2-7, the full variable domain is EPEVTQTPSHQVTQMGQEVILRCVPISNHLYFYWYRQILGQKVEFLVSFYNNEISEKSEIFDDQFSVERPDGSNFTLKIRSTKLEDSAMYFCASTPGQGGYEQYFGPGTRLTVT.

V is TRBV7-9 and J is TRBJ1-5; 10 positions agree with TRBD1. The CDR3 is made up of 15 amino acids. The junction had 2 bases not matched to a gene; V was cut back by 4 bases and J by 2 bases. The V gene's germline CDR1 is SEHNR and CDR2 FQNEAQ (reference sequence). For the CDR3, the DNA is TGTGCCAGCAGCTGGGGGACAGGGGGCAATCAGCCCCAGCATTTT. It encodes CASSWGTGGNQPQHF.

Comment on this clonotype: The junction and the germline gene differ at one end; a read error may be behind it. The V and J genes are TRBV5-1 and TRBJ1-1; tentative D call: TRBD1 (6 bases). The CDR3 extends over 14 amino acids. The V gene's germline CDR1 is SGHRS and CDR2 YFSETQ. The CDR3 here is CASKKAGEVTETFF. The CDR3 DNA reads as TGCGCCAGCAAGAAGGCAGGGGAAGTAACTGAAACTTTCTTT.

This chain joins TRBV29-1 and TRBJ1-4; no clear D. V lost 5 bases, J lost 0 bases, and 10 bases lay in between. The CDR3 totals 14 residues. CDR1 is SQVTM, CDR2 ANQGSEA, per germline. This chain's CDR3 is CSVSLGATNEKLFF. In DNA form, the CDR3 reads TGCAGCGTTTCTTTGGGTGCAACTAATGAAAAACTGTTTTTT.

CDR3 nucleotides: TGCAGTGCTAGAGCAAGACGTGTCGGGGGGGAGCTGTTTTTT. This codes for CSARARRVGGELFF. The rearrangement uses TRBV20-1 and TRBJ2-2; D is uncertain. CDR1 is DFQATT and CDR2 is SNEGSKA in the germline V gene (reference sequence). V was cut by 1 base and J by 8 bases, with 14 bases left in between. This CDR3 is built from 14 residues.

V usage is TRBV7-2 and J usage is TRBJ2-7; 11 bases are shared with TRBD2. This CDR3 has 15 amino acids. The germline V gene has CDR1 SGHTA and CDR2 FQGNSA. With V trimmed by 5 bases and J by 6 bases, 9 bases remained unmatched. The CDR3 nucleotides are TGTGCCAGCAGCGTGACTAGCGGGAATCGGGGCGAGCAGTACTTC. Translation: CASSVTSGNRGEQYF.

The chain is built from TRBV11-1 and TRBJ2-3, with D tentatively TRBD1 (6 bases). The CDR3 is made up of 15 amino acids. V dropped 1 base and J dropped 0 bases, with 8 bases sitting between them. Germline V CDR1 and CDR2: SGHAT, FQDESV (reference sequence). The CDR3 sequence: CASSLGGQSTDTQYF. The DNA for the CDR3 is TGTGCCAGCAGCTTAGGCGGACAGAGCACAGATACGCAGTATTTT.

Comments on this clonotype: It is unclear where the CDR3 begins or ends on the DNA, so no DNA is shown, and the CDR3 is as TCRdb lists it. V is TRBV16 and J is TRBJ2-2; the table assigns TRBD2, which was not confirmed against the DNA. Per germline, CDR1 KGHSY and CDR2 FQNENV. The CDR3 totals 17 residues, both ends included. CDR3 amino acids: CASSPRPAGGPPGSCFF.

This chain connects TRBV7-2 to TRBJ2-7; 7 bases are shared with TRBD2. The germline V gene has CDR1 SGHTA and CDR2 FQGNSA. The CDR3 sequence is 17 residues long. J lost 6 bases, V lost 0 bases, and 14 bases had no gene match. The CDR3 protein is CASSLARAGDRAGEQYF. The CDR3 nucleotides read TGTGCCAGCAGCTTAGCGCGGGCGGGGGACCGGGCCGGCGAGCAGTACTTC.